This TCR beta chain was documented in a study of blood T cell repertoires in COVID-19. Study-wide context: Acute and convalescent COVID-19 specimens originated in the United States, Italy and Spain. PBMCs, B-cell-depleted T cells, or T cells were the source of the cDNA or gDNA that made up the material.

The assay was immunoSEQ multiplex PCR, and TCRdb's table has in-frame clones only and misses some. The sample shows roughly 150,000 clones, 85% of them seen only once. Germline V gene lookup returns CDR1 SGHAT and CDR2 FQNNGV. The CDR3 spans 15 residues. V was shortened by 1 base and J by 6 bases, with 16 bases between the two germline ends. The clonotype comes from a woman aged 40 to 50 who had recovered from COVID-19. Input material: PBMCs or T cells enriched from blood (not recorded which). This sequence joins TRBV11-2 and TRBJ2-7; D may be TRBD2 (5 bases). As DNA, the CDR3 is TGTGCCAGCAGCTTAGCCGGGATCCTCTCCCTCGAGCAGTACTTC. Its protein product is CASSLAGILSLEQYF.